The present TCR beta chain was sequenced within a study of blood T cell repertoires in COVID-19. Study-level background: Both acute and convalescent COVID-19 samples were obtained from the United States, Italy and Spain.

Those who participated ranged in age from roughly 18 to 100 years and resided in 20 to 25 US areas. Exposed study participants had met a COVID-19 case within 2 weeks before entry. The authors' processing: Estimated nucleated cell counts came from reference gene primer amplification. Produced via immunoSEQ multiplex PCR; TCRdb's table is partial and in-frame only. That table furnishes V, J and clone size, whereas the DNA furnished D and trimming. Here the sample spans 200,000 to 250,000 clones, roughly 89% being singletons. The V gene end was trimmed by 7 bases and the J gene end by 0 bases; junction bases not matched to a gene: 11. The CDR3 is 16 amino acids. Germline V gene data show CDR1 as PRHDT and CDR2 as FYEKMQ (reference sequence).

The chain combines TRBV13 with TRBJ2-7, with TRBD2 identical over 8 bases. This receptor was taken from a man aged 25-40 years who had been exposed to COVID-19. The specimen was PBMCs or T cells enriched from blood (not recorded which). CDR3 DNA sequence: TGTGCCAGCACGCCCCCCCAGAGCGGGAGCTCCTACGAGCAGTACTTC. Amino acid sequence: CASTPPQSGSSYEQYF.